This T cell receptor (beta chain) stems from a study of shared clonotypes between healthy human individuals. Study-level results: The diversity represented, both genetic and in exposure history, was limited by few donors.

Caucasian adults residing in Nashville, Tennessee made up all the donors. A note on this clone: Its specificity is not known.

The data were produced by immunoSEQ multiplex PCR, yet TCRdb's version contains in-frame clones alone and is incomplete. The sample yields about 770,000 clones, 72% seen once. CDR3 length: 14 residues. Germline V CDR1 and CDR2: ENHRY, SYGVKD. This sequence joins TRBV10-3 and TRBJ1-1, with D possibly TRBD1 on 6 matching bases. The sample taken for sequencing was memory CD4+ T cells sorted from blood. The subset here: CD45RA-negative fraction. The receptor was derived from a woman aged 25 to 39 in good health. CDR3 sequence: CATIGVTGNTEAFF. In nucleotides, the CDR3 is TGTGCGACCATCGGTGTGACAGGTAACACTGAAGCTTTCTTT.